This paragraph covers one T cell receptor (beta chain) sequence. The target antigen is unknown. Losses at the gene ends were 4 bases for V and 4 bases for J; bases not matched to a gene: 10. Germline CDR1 is LNHDA and CDR2 is SQIVND (reference sequence). The CDR3 consists of 16 residues. The investigators reverse transcribed all of the isolated RNA, so they sequenced expressed TCRB transcripts. Some clones are missing from TCRdb's copy, which holds only in-frame ones; the method was immunoSEQ multiplex PCR. The sample includes a few hundred thousand clones, about 13% of them seen just once. The data were obtained in a study of beta chain features in type 1 diabetes. Findings and caveats of the study: The study notes PCR might favor shorter templates equally in patients and controls. Shortening that was moderate but significant affected the TCRB CDR3s of Type 1 diabetes patients in all four CD4+ subsets. Researchers reported that naive, central memory and Treg TCRB repertoires appeared more similar in patients than in healthy donors.

V usage is TRBV19 and J usage is TRBJ2-3; 8 nucleotides match TRBD2. The sequenced sample was naive CD4+ T cells from blood. This clonotype originated in a woman in her late teens or twenties with type 1 diabetes. CDR3 sequence (DNA): TGTGCCAGTAGTAAGGAGGGGACTAGGGGCCCAGATACGCAGTATTTT. The encoded protein is CASSKEGTRGPDTQYF.